The 8 T cell receptor beta chains below were found in one sample sequenced in a study of shared clonotypes between healthy human individuals. The assay was immunoSEQ multiplex PCR, and TCRdb's table has in-frame clones only and misses some. The repertoire has roughly 2.5 million clones, more than 80% of them found once; the top ten carry around 0.15%. Sequencing was carried out using naive CD4+ T cells sorted from blood. The sample's subset: CD45RA+ positively selected. These receptors were taken from a man aged 18 to 35 in good health.

The rearrangement joins TRBV5-6 to TRBJ2-7, with a weak D call TRBD1 (5 bases). In germline, CDR1 is SGHDT, CDR2 YYEEEE. This CDR3 is built from 14 residues. V lost 4 bases and J lost 2, with 13 bases in between. The CDR3 reads CASSPQGTPYEQYF. In DNA, the CDR3 is TGTGCCAGCAGCCCCCAGGGAACCCCCTACGAGCAGTACTTC.

Points on this clone: Other DNA sequences from this sample encode an identical CDR3 as well. DNA for the CDR3: TGCGCCAGCAGCTTGGACGCAGGGGATTCCTACGAGCAGTACTTC. Protein: CASSLDAGDSYEQYF. The V call is TRBV5-1, the J call TRBJ2-7; the D gene is possibly TRBD1 (6 bases). V was pared by 0 bases and J by 1 base, with 11 bases between. CDR1 and CDR2 (germline): SGHRS, YFSETQ. CDR3 length: 15 residues.

This clone has only a few counts. The rearrangement links TRBV20-1 to TRBJ1-1; a possible D gene is TRBD1 (5 bases). Germline V gene lookup returns CDR1 DFQATT and CDR2 SNEGSKA (reference sequence). Trimming left V 5 bases short and J 4 bases short, with 8 bases between. The CDR3 runs 11 residues. The CDR3 spells CSAWRGTEAFF. The CDR3 coding sequence is TGCAGTGCTTGGAGGGGCACTGAAGCTTTCTTT.

This chain links TRBV2 with TRBJ2-3, with TRBD2 as a possible D gene (5 bases). Trimming shortened V by 3 bases and J by 6 bases, and 10 bases separated the two germline ends. Germline lookup yields CDR1 SNHLY and CDR2 FYNNEI. The CDR3 extends over 13 amino acids. CDR3: CASSDDGSDTQYF. Here the CDR3 DNA reads TGTGCCAGCAGTGATGATGGGAGCGATACGCAGTATTTT.

The V call is TRBV7-9, the J call TRBJ2-1; a weak D match, TRBD2 (6 bases). CDR1 and CDR2 from the germline V gene are SEHNR and FQNEAQ (reference sequence). V was pared by 2 bases and J by 6 bases, with 23 bases between. The CDR3 spans 18 residues. CDR3 sequence: CASSLIPSGLGGSNEQFF. The DNA of the CDR3 is TGTGCCAGCAGCTTAATTCCTTCGGGACTTGGGGGGAGCAATGAGCAGTTCTTC.

The gene calls are TRBV21-1 and TRBJ2-1; the DNA was not compared with TRBD2, the D call given in the table. TRBV21-1 is a known pseudogene. The CDR3 spans 15 residues. The DNA of the CDR3 is TGTGCCGCCCCGCCAGCGGGAAGCTCCTACAATGAGCAGTTCTTC. Its translation is CAAPPAGSSYNEQFF.

This chain links TRBV5-1 with TRBJ2-7; 7 nucleotides agree with TRBD1. This CDR3 is built from 14 residues. The trim removed 7 bases at V and 3 bases at J, leaving 10 bases unmatched. Germline V lookup: CDR1 SGHRS, CDR2 YFSETQ. The CDR3 spells CASGKVGTDYEQYF. In DNA form, the CDR3 reads TGCGCCAGCGGGAAGGTCGGGACAGACTACGAGCAGTACTTC.

V is TRBV5-4 and J is TRBJ1-4, with 9 bases lining up with TRBD1. Germline V gives CDR1 SGHNT, CDR2 YYREEE (reference sequence). The CDR3 is 16 amino acids. V trimming: 4 bases; J trimming: 6 bases; junction bases outside the gene matches: 10. CDR3 DNA: TGTGCCAGCAGCCCGGGACAGGGTACCTACGATGAAAAACTGTTTTTT. Translating gives CASSPGQGTYDEKLFF.